This T cell receptor beta chain was captured by sequencing in a study of T cell responses to AZD1222 COVID-19 vaccine. Study outcomes and limitations: Females made up more of the donors, who were largely white British, and clonal diversity may have come out too low. Distributed over spike, vaccine-associated CD4 TCRs predominated at 160-218 and 743-854. A rise in Spike-specific TCR breadth and depth followed two AZD1222 doses.

The repertoire was sequenced with immunoSEQ multiplex PCR; TCRdb's copy has only in-frame clones and lacks some. The table shows some 50,000 clones, with about 91% occurring only once. This clone was counted once. Its matching antigen is unknown. V dropped 8 bases and J dropped 6; count of bases not matched to a gene: 11. This CDR3 contains 15 residues. Germline V CDR1 and CDR2: SGHAT, FQNNGV. The sample in question was peripheral blood, obtained 28 days after the second AZD1222 dose. This chain links TRBV11-2 with TRBJ2-3, with TRBD2 matching 10 bases. This clonotype was sampled from an adult who received the AZD1222 COVID-19 vaccine. CDR3 DNA sequence: TGTGCCAGCCGGACCCCTAGCGGGGGATATGATACGCAGTATTTT. Protein product: CASRTPSGGYDTQYF.